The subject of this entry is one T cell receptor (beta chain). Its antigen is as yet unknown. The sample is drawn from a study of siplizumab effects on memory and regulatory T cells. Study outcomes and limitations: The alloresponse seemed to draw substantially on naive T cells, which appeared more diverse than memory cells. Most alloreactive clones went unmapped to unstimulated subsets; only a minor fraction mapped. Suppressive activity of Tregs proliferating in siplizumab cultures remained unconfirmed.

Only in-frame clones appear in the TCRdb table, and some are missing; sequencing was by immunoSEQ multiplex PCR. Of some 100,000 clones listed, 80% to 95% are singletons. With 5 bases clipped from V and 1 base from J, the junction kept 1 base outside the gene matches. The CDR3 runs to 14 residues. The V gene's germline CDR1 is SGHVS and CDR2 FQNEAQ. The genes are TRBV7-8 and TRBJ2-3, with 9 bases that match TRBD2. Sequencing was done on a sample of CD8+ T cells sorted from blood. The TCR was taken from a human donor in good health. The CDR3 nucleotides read TGTGCCAGCAGCCCTAGCGGGGGCACAGATACGCAGTATTTT. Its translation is CASSPSGGTDTQYF.